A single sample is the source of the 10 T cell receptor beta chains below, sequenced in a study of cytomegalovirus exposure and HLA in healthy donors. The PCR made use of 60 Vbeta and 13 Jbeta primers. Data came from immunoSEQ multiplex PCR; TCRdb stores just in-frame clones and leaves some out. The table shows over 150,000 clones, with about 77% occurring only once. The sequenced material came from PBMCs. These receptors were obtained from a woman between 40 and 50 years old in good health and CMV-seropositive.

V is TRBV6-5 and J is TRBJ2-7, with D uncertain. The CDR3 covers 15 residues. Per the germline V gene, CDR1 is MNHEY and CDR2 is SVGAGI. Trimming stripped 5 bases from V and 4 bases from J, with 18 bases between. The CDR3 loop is CASSTLQRLNYEQYF. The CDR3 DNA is TGTGCCAGCAGTACCCTCCAGCGCCTAAATTACGAGCAGTACTTC.

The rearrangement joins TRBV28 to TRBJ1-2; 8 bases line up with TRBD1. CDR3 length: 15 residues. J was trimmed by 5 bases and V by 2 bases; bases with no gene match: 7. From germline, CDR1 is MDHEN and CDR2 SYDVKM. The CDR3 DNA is TGTGCCAGCAGTTTAGGGACAGGTCCTCTATATGGCTACACCTTC. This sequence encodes CASSLGTGPLYGYTF.

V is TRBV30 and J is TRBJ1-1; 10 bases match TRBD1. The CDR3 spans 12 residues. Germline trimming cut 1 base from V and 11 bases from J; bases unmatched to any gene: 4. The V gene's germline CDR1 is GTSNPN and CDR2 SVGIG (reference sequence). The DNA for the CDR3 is TGTGCCTGGAGTGCCGGACAGGGGGATGCTTTCTTT. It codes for CAWSAGQGDAFF.

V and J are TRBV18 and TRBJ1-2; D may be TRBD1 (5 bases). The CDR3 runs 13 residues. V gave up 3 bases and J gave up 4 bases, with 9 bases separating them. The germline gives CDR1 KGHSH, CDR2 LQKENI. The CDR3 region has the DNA TGTGCCAGCTCACCCAGGGTGGGCTATGGCTACACCTTC. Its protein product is CASSPRVGYGYTF.

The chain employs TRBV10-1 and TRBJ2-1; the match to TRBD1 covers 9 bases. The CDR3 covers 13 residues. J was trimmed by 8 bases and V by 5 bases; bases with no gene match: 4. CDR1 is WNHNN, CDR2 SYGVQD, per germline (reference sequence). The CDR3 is CASSSDRGDEQFF. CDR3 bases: TGCGCCAGCAGTTCGGACAGGGGTGATGAGCAGTTCTTC.

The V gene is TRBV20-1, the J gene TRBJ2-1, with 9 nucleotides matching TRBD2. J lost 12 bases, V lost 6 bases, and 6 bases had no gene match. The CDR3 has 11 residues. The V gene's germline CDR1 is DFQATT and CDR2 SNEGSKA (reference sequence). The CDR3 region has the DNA TGCAGTGCCCAAGAACTAGCGGGGCAGTTCTTC. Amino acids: CSAQELAGQFF.

This CDR3 reads CASSGGAVTSNQPQHF. The CDR3 DNA reads TGTGCCAGCAGTGGTGGGGCAGTGACAAGCAATCAGCCCCAGCATTTT. The chain links TRBV2 to TRBJ1-5; a weak D match, TRBD1 (5 bases). The CDR3 sequence is 16 residues long. The germline V and J ends were trimmed by 4 bases and 1 base, with 14 bases remaining between them. Per the germline V gene, CDR1 is SNHLY and CDR2 is FYNNEI.

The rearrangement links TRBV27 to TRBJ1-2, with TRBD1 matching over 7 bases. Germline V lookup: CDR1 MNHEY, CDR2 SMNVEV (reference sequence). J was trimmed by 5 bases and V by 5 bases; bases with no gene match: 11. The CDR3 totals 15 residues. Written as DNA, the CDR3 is TGTGCCAGCAGTCCGACCCAGACAGGGCGGTATGGCTACACCTTC. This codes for CASSPTQTGRYGYTF.

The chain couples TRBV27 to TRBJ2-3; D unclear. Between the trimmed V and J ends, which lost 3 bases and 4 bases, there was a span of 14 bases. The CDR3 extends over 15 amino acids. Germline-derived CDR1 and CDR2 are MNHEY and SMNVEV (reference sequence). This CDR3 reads CASSFRPDRADTQYF. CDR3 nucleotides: TGTGCCAGCAGTTTCAGACCTGACCGGGCAGATACGCAGTATTTT.

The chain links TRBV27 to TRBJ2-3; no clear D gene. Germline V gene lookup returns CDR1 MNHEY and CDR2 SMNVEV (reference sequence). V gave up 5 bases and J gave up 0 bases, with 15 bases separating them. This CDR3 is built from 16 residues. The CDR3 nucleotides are TGTGCCAGCAGTGCTCGTAGGTGGGCGAGCACAGATACGCAGTATTTT. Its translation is CASSARRWASTDTQYF.